The 25 T cell receptor beta chains given below trace back to one sample, sequenced in a study of shared clonotypes between healthy human individuals. TCRdb's table, derived via immunoSEQ multiplex PCR, lists solely in-frame clones and lacks some. The sample has under 1,100,000 clones; around 74% are singletons. The sample comprised memory CD4+ T cells sorted from blood. Subset defined: CD45RA-negative fraction. The receptors come from a man younger than 35 in good health.

The chain has TRBV30 and TRBJ1-2, with 7 bases fitting TRBD1. In germline, CDR1 is GTSNPN, CDR2 SVGIG (reference sequence). J lost 4 bases, V lost 0 bases, and 5 bases had no gene match. This CDR3 region has 14 residues. DNA of the CDR3: TGTGCCTGGAGTGTGTCGACAGGGCCCTATGGCTACACCTTC. Its translation: CAWSVSTGPYGYTF.

The chain links TRBV4-1 to TRBJ2-1; D is uncertain. V lost 4 bases, J lost 7 bases, and 5 bases lay in between. The CDR3 is 11 residues long. Germline-derived CDR1 and CDR2 are MGHRA and YSYEKL. CDR3 sequence (DNA): TGCGCCAGCAGCCGGGGTAATGAGCAGTTCTTC. Its protein is CASSRGNEQFF.

This clone was found a few times. J is TRBJ2-7 and V is TRBV11-2; D gene uncertain. Trimming removed 5 bases from V and 6 bases from J, with 8 bases in between. The germline V gene has CDR1 SGHAT and CDR2 FQNNGV. This CDR3 contains 11 residues. CDR3 DNA sequence: TGTGCCAGCAGCCTCGGCCTCGAGCAGTACTTC. Amino acids: CASSLGLEQYF.

This chain connects TRBV12-2 to TRBJ2-5; the table calls TRBD2, which could not be checked here. TRBV12-2 is annotated as a pseudogene. There are 16 residues in the CDR3. Here the CDR3 reads CASRPVVSETQETQYF. The CDR3 coding sequence is TGTGCAAGTCGCCCGGTGGTTTCTGAAACGCAAGAGACCCAGTACTTC.

This clone was picked up one time. CDR3: CASSVESRYRGLKNTEAFF. The CDR3 DNA reads TGTGCCAGCAGCGTAGAAAGTAGGTACAGGGGATTGAAGAACACTGAAGCTTTCTTT. This rearrangement joins TRBV9 to TRBJ1-1; 7 nucleotides match TRBD1. The CDR3 loop spans 19 amino acids. The germline CDR1 and CDR2 sequences are SGDLS and YYNGEE. V lost 0 bases and J lost 1; bases outside the gene matches: 15.

The count of this clone is one. V and J are TRBV5-1 and TRBJ1-6; tentative D call: TRBD1 (6 bases). V was trimmed by 3 bases and J by 7 bases, leaving 17 bases between them. CDR3 size: 16 residues. CDR1 is SGHRS and CDR2 is YFSETQ in the germline V gene. The CDR3 DNA is TGCGCCAGCAGCTCGGGGACCGGGACAAGAAATTCACCCCTCCACTTT. Protein sequence: CASSSGTGTRNSPLHF.

The chain links TRBV5-1 to TRBJ1-6; 7 bases map to TRBD1. The trim removed 3 bases at V and 7 bases at J, leaving 1 base unmatched. This CDR3 is 13 amino acids long. CDR1 and CDR2 from the germline V gene are SGHRS and YFSETQ. CDR3: CASSSGGNSPLHF. Here the CDR3 DNA reads TGCGCCAGCAGCTCAGGGGGAAATTCACCCCTCCACTTT.

The V call is TRBV28, the J call TRBJ2-1; D may correspond to TRBD1 or TRBD2 (5 bases each). The CDR3 totals 13 residues. Trimming left V 4 bases short and J 15 bases short, with 19 bases between. The V gene's germline CDR1 is MDHEN and CDR2 SYDVKM. The DNA of the CDR3 is TGTGCCAGCAGTTCTACCCGGGACCTACATCGGTTCTTC. Amino acid sequence: CASSSTRDLHRFF.

The chain carries TRBV7-2 and TRBJ2-4; perhaps TRBD2 as D (6 bases). Trimming removed 5 bases at V and 6 bases at J, with 11 bases between. The germline gives CDR1 SGHTA, CDR2 FQGNSA. The CDR3 length is 13 residues. CDR3 amino acids: CASSPRDSNIQYF. The CDR3 DNA follows: TGTGCCAGCAGCCCCCGGGACTCAAACATTCAGTACTTC.

The V gene is TRBV27, the J gene TRBJ2-3; 8 positions agree with TRBD2. This CDR3 region has 15 residues. Germline V lookup: CDR1 MNHEY, CDR2 SMNVEV (reference sequence). J lost 5 bases, V lost 4 bases, and 8 bases had no gene match. CDR3 sequence: CASSSGRGARDTQYF. CDR3 coding DNA: TGTGCCAGCAGTTCGGGGCGGGGGGCGCGAGATACGCAGTATTTT.

Only a few counts were recorded for this clone. The chain combines TRBV2 with TRBJ2-2, with TRBD1 as a possible D gene (7 bases). The germline CDR1 and CDR2 sequences are SNHLY and FYNNEI. CDR3 length equals 15 residues. The germline V and J ends were trimmed by 6 bases and 2 bases, with 13 bases remaining between them. The CDR3: CASRGGTANTGELFF. DNA of the CDR3: TGTGCCAGCAGAGGAGGGACAGCAAACACCGGGGAGCTGTTTTTT.

The chain carries TRBV7-2 and TRBJ2-1, with TRBD2 matching 12 bases. The CDR3 is made up of 16 amino acids. CDR1 is SGHTA and CDR2 is FQGNSA in the germline V gene. V lost 5 bases to trimming and J lost 6 bases; unmatched junction nucleotides: 8. The CDR3 coding sequence is TGTGCCAGCAGCATCCCTTCTAGCGGGGGGGCCAATGAGCAGTTCTTC. This translates into CASSIPSSGGANEQFF.

The chain recombines TRBV6-6 with TRBJ2-1, with 9 nucleotides matching TRBD2. V gave up 0 bases and J gave up 9 bases; unmatched junction bases: 6. CDR1 is MNHNY, CDR2 SVGAGI, per germline (reference sequence). This CDR3 contains 15 residues. The CDR3 loop reads CASSYSSGSYGEQFF. CDR3 in DNA: TGTGCCAGCAGTTACTCTAGCGGGAGTTACGGTGAGCAGTTCTTC.

This clone was counted between two and nine times. This chain connects TRBV2 to TRBJ2-2; the D gene is possibly TRBD2 (5 bases). The CDR3 extends over 15 amino acids. V lost 5 bases and J 1 base, leaving 11 bases between the germline ends. The germline gives CDR1 SNHLY, CDR2 FYNNEI. The CDR3, as DNA: TGTGCCAGCAGTTTAACTAGAATGAACACCGGGGAGCTGTTTTTT. Residues: CASSLTRMNTGELFF.

With regard to this clone: Other nucleotide sequences in the sample specify the same CDR3. The chain joins TRBV5-1 to TRBJ2-7; tentatively, D is TRBD2 (6 bases). The CDR3 is 15 amino acids. Trimming cost V 0 bases and J 4 bases, with 14 bases left between them. The germline V gene encodes CDR1 SGHRS and CDR2 YFSETQ. The CDR3 region has the DNA TGCGCCAGCAGCTTGGGGGGGACTGGAGGTTACGAGCAGTACTTC. This sequence encodes CASSLGGTGGYEQYF.

This clone occurred a few times. The chain carries TRBV30 and TRBJ1-4, with D uncertain. Trimming shortened V by 2 bases and J by 2 bases, and 9 bases separated the two germline ends. The germline V gene has CDR1 GTSNPN and CDR2 SVGIG (reference sequence). This CDR3 has 14 residues. The CDR3 reads CAWSHKTTNEKLFF. The DNA for the CDR3 is TGTGCCTGGAGTCACAAGACGACTAATGAAAAACTGTTTTTT. Full variable domain (remainder filled in from reference TRBV30 and TRBJ1-4): SQTIHQWPATLVQPVGSPLSLECTVEGTSNPNLYWYRQAAGRGLQLLFYSVGIGQISSEVPQNLSASRPQDRQFILSSKKLLLSDSGFYLCAWSHKTTNEKLFFGSGTQLSVL.

CDR3 loop: CAIFGQGRAGNTIYF. CDR3 DNA: TGTGCCATCTTCGGACAGGGGAGAGCTGGAAACACCATATATTTT. V is TRBV10-3 and J is TRBJ1-3; 9 positions agree with TRBD1. The CDR3 has 15 amino acids. J was trimmed by 2 bases and V by 8 bases; bases with no gene match: 7. CDR1 is ENHRY, CDR2 SYGVKD, per germline.

With respect to this clone: Other DNA sequences of this sample code for an identical CDR3. V gene TRBV6-1 combines with J gene TRBJ1-3; D may be TRBD1 (5 bases). The CDR3 has 16 residues. V shed 0 bases and J shed 0 bases, with 9 bases lying between them. Germline CDR1 MNHNS, CDR2 SASEGT. The CDR3 DNA is TGTGCCAGCAGTGAAGCGTCAGGGAGCTCTGGAAACACCATATATTTT. Amino acid sequence: CASSEASGSSGNTIYF.

The rearrangement uses TRBV6-5 and TRBJ2-5, with 8 positions matching TRBD2. The CDR3 covers 15 residues. Germline V gene sequence: CDR1 MNHEY, CDR2 SVGAGI. The J segment lost 5 bases and the V segment lost 5 bases, leaving 10 bases of the junction unmatched. CDR3 region: CASSARAGGGETQYF. In nucleotides, the CDR3 is TGTGCCAGCAGTGCTAGGGCGGGGGGCGGCGAGACCCAGTACTTC.

This chain links TRBV29-1 with TRBJ2-7; 9 nucleotides agree with TRBD2. V lost 3 bases and J lost 8; bases outside the gene matches: 8. Germline CDR1 and CDR2: SQVTM and ANQGSEA. This CDR3 has 13 amino acids. The CDR3 is CSVETSGEGQQYF. The CDR3 bases are TGCAGCGTTGAGACTAGCGGCGAAGGTCAGCAGTACTTC.

This clone showed up just a few times. This chain connects TRBV9 to TRBJ2-7; TRBD2 matches at 8 bases. Unmatched junction bases numbered 7, after V lost 4 bases and J lost 4 bases. The CDR3 loop spans 14 amino acids. Per germline, CDR1 SGDLS and CDR2 YYNGEE. CDR3 region: CASSPGGGRYEQYF. The CDR3 coding sequence is TGTGCCAGCAGCCCCGGGGGGGGTAGGTACGAGCAGTACTTC.

This clone was seen a few times. This specimen includes other DNA sequences encoding the same CDR3. The genes are TRBV5-1 and TRBJ2-1; TRBD2 matches 15 bases. This CDR3 region has 18 residues. Trimming removed 2 bases from V and 0 bases from J; junction bases left unmatched: 3. CDR1 and CDR2 (germline): SGHRS, YFSETQ. Here the CDR3 DNA reads TGCGCCAGCAGCTTTGGGACTAGCGGGAGGAGCTCCTACAATGAGCAGTTCTTC. Translated, it gives CASSFGTSGRSSYNEQFF.

The genes are TRBV6-1 and TRBJ2-1, with 7 bases identical to TRBD2. The CDR3 runs 16 residues. CDR1 is MNHNS, CDR2 SASEGT, per germline. Trimming cost V 2 bases and J 4 bases; bases outside gene matches: 8. CDR3 coding DNA: TGTGCCAGCAGTGAATTGGCTAGCGGACCTTACAATGAGCAGTTCTTC. Its translation is CASSELASGPYNEQFF.

The gene calls are TRBV5-1 and TRBJ2-7; TRBD2 might be the D (5 bases). The V end lost 4 bases, the J end lost 5 bases, and 10 bases lay between the germline ends. The CDR3 loop spans 12 amino acids. Germline V gene sequence: CDR1 SGHRS, CDR2 YFSETQ. CDR3 DNA: TGCGCCAGCAGCCCGGGAACTAACGAGCAGTACTTC. Translating it yields CASSPGTNEQYF.

CDR3: CASRGRENQPQHF. The CDR3, as DNA: TGTGCCAGCAGGGGTCGGGAGAATCAGCCCCAGCATTTT. The V and J genes are TRBV6-5 and TRBJ1-5; D unclear. Trimming removed 6 bases from V and 4 bases from J, with 10 bases in between. The CDR3 covers 13 residues. Germline V gene sequence: CDR1 MNHEY, CDR2 SVGAGI.